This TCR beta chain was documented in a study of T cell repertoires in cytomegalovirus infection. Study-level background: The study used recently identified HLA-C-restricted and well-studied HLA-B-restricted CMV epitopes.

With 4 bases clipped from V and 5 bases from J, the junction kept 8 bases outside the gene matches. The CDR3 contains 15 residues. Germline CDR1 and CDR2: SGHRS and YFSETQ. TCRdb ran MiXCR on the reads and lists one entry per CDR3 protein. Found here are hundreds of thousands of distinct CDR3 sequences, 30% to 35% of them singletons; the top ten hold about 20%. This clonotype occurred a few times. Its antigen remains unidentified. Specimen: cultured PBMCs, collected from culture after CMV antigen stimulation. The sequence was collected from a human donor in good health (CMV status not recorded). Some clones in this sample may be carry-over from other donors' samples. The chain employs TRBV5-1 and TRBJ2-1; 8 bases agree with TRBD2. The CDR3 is CASSSPERGNNEQFF. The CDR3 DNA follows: TGCGCCAGCAGCAGCCCCGAGCGGGGGAACAATGAGCAGTTCTTC.